The 29 T cell receptor beta chains listed next were all sequenced from one sample in a study of control samples from healthy donors and cancer patients. Profiled with immunoSEQ multiplex PCR; TCRdb holds only in-frame clones, not every one. The profile covers more than 100,000 clones, with less than 95% appearing a single time and roughly 7.8% taken by the ten largest. Sequenced sample: blood. The receptors were gathered from a man between 18 and 35 years old in good health.

The rearrangement uses TRBV7-7 and TRBJ2-5, with D tentatively TRBD1 (6 bases). Trimming removed 1 base from V and 4 bases from J, with 10 bases in between. Germline assignment: CDR1 SSHAT and CDR2 FNYEAQ (reference sequence). The CDR3 runs to 14 residues. For the CDR3, the DNA is TGTGCCAGCAGCTTAGACAGGGTATCAGAGACCCAGTACTTC. Residues: CASSLDRVSETQYF.

The table lists this clone with a count of one. The CDR3: CASSRDRGNTEAFF. CDR3 coding DNA: TGTGCCAGCAGCCGAGACAGGGGGAACACTGAAGCTTTCTTT. The chain is built from TRBV9 and TRBJ1-1, with TRBD1 matching over 8 bases. The V and J ends lost 4 bases and 1 base, in that order; junction bases with no gene match: 3. The CDR3 covers 14 residues. Germline lookup yields CDR1 SGDLS and CDR2 YYNGEE.

The chain joins TRBV12-3 or TRBV12-4 to TRBJ1-1; D unclear. This CDR3 is 13 amino acids long. The germline V and J ends were trimmed by 2 bases and 4 bases, with 8 bases remaining between them. The CDR3 coding sequence is TGTGCCAGCAGTTTAAGGCTTCCCACTGAAGCTTTCTTT. Its protein is CASSLRLPTEAFF.

The chain employs TRBV7-9 and TRBJ1-1; unclear D gene. CDR1 SEHNR and CDR2 FQNEAQ come from the germline V gene (reference sequence). The V end was cut by 3 bases, the J end by 0 bases, with 5 bases between. The CDR3 runs to 13 residues. The CDR3 is CASSFAVNTEAFF. The DNA of the CDR3 is TGTGCCAGCAGCTTCGCCGTGAACACTGAAGCTTTCTTT. Full variable domain (missing parts from reference TRBV7-9 and TRBJ1-1): DTGVSQNPRHKITKRGQNVTFRCDPISEHNRLYWYRQTLGQGPEFLTYFQNEAQLEKSRLLSDRFSAERPKGSFSTLEIQRTEQGDSAMYLCASSFAVNTEAFFGQGTRLTVV.

The J gene is TRBJ1-5, the V gene TRBV27; no reliable D call. The CDR3 totals 16 residues. The V gene lost 2 bases and the J gene lost 2 bases, with 13 bases spanning the gap. Germline loops: CDR1 MNHEY, CDR2 SMNVEV (reference sequence). The CDR3 loop is CASSLLGWMGNQPQHF. For the CDR3, the DNA is TGTGCCAGCAGTTTACTGGGTTGGATGGGCAATCAGCCCCAGCATTTT.

The V call is TRBV30, the J call TRBJ1-1; D is possibly TRBD1 (5 bases). With 3 bases removed from V and 1 base from J, the gap between germline ends came to 12 bases. The CDR3 has 14 residues. The germline CDR1 and CDR2 sequences are GTSNPN and SVGIG (reference sequence). The CDR3 protein is CAWRTGTGNTEAFF. Here the CDR3 DNA reads TGTGCCTGGAGAACTGGAACAGGGAACACTGAAGCTTTCTTT.

The CDR3 coding sequence is TGTGCCAGCAGTGAACGACGGATTAACTATGGCTACACCTTC. It translates to CASSERRINYGYTF. The chain combines TRBV25-1 with TRBJ1-2, with D unresolved. Trimming stripped 2 bases from V and 1 base from J, with 8 bases between. This CDR3 is built from 14 residues. Per the germline V gene, CDR1 is MGHDK and CDR2 is SYGVNS.

V usage is TRBV19 and J usage is TRBJ2-1, with D unclear. Germline lookup yields CDR1 LNHDA and CDR2 SQIVND (reference sequence). Trimming shortened V by 4 bases and J by 12 bases, and 16 bases separated the two germline ends. This CDR3 contains 13 residues. The CDR3 here is CASSSFGGEGQFF. The CDR3 coding sequence is TGTGCCAGTAGTAGCTTTGGTGGGGAAGGGCAGTTCTTC.

The chain carries TRBV13 and TRBJ1-2; 9 bases align to TRBD1. The CDR3 totals 19 residues. Germline V gene lookup returns CDR1 PRHDT and CDR2 FYEKMQ (reference sequence). V trimming: 1 base; J trimming: 7 bases; junction bases outside the gene matches: 19. CDR3 sequence reads: CASSLVPNGQGKLRGGYTF. In DNA, the CDR3 is TGTGCCAGCAGCTTAGTCCCTAACGGACAGGGGAAACTAAGGGGTGGCTACACCTTC.

This chain uses TRBV6-5 with TRBJ2-7; tentatively, D is TRBD1 or TRBD2 (6 bases each). From germline, CDR1 is MNHEY and CDR2 SVGAGI. The CDR3 covers 13 residues. V was trimmed by 6 bases and J by 0 bases, leaving 9 bases between them. CDR3 loop: CASREGVSYEQYF. The CDR3 DNA follows: TGTGCCAGCAGGGAGGGGGTCTCCTACGAGCAGTACTTC.

The chain recombines TRBV30 with TRBJ1-1; D is unresolved. The V end lost 4 bases, the J end lost 0 bases, and 12 bases lay between the germline ends. CDR1 and CDR2 from the germline V gene are GTSNPN and SVGIG (reference sequence). The CDR3 runs to 14 residues. The CDR3 DNA reads as TGTGCCTGGACCCGGACGGTCATGAACACTGAAGCTTTCTTT. It is translated as CAWTRTVMNTEAFF.

V is TRBV6-1 and J is TRBJ2-5; the D gene is possibly TRBD2 (5 bases). The CDR3 loop spans 16 amino acids. Per germline, CDR1 MNHNS and CDR2 SASEGT. The V end lost 2 bases, the J end lost 1 base, and 14 bases lay between the germline ends. The CDR3 spells CASSESRTPGQETQYF. CDR3 sequence (DNA): TGTGCCAGCAGTGAATCGAGGACTCCCGGCCAAGAGACCCAGTACTTC.

The chain has TRBV7-6 and TRBJ2-3; no definite D call. The CDR3 contains 10 residues. Trimming shortened V by 5 bases and J by 7 bases, and 4 bases separated the two germline ends. CDR1 SGHVS and CDR2 FNYEAQ come from the germline V gene. The CDR3 sequence is CASSGNTQYF. In DNA form, the CDR3 reads TGTGCCAGCAGCGGAAATACGCAGTATTTT.

The genes are TRBV5-1 and TRBJ1-2; possibly TRBD1 for D (6 bases). CDR3 size: 15 residues. V was pared by 7 bases and J by 4 bases, with 20 bases between. Germline CDR1 reads SGHRS; CDR2 reads YFSETQ. CDR3 bases: TGCGCCAGCGGCCCACAGGGCGGCTCTGCCTATGGCTACACCTTC. Its translation is CASGPQGGSAYGYTF.

The chain recombines TRBV9 with TRBJ1-4; D unresolved. This CDR3 is 12 amino acids long. Germline CDR1 reads SGDLS; CDR2 reads YYNGEE. The germline V and J ends were trimmed by 2 bases and 7 bases, with 6 bases remaining between them. Written as DNA, the CDR3 is TGTGCCAGCAGCGTTGAAGGTGAAAAACTGTTTTTT. Protein sequence: CASSVEGEKLFF.

The chain uses TRBV30 and TRBJ1-1; a weak D match, TRBD1 (6 bases). Deletions cut 1 base from V and 8 bases from J, with 14 bases between. This CDR3 has 13 amino acids. Germline values: CDR1 GTSNPN, CDR2 SVGIG (reference sequence). The CDR3 reads CAWSAAGTTEAFF. CDR3 DNA: TGTGCCTGGAGTGCAGCAGGGACAACGGAAGCTTTCTTT.

The chain is built from TRBV7-9 and TRBJ1-4; 9 bases agree with TRBD1. Germline trimming cut 6 bases from V and 4 bases from J; bases unmatched to any gene: 3. Germline V gene data show CDR1 as SEHNR and CDR2 as FQNEAQ (reference sequence). This CDR3 spans 14 amino acids. CDR3 region: CASSLDRGNEKLFF. The DNA for the CDR3 is TGTGCCAGCAGTTTGGACAGGGGTAATGAAAAACTGTTTTTT.

V is TRBV2 and J is TRBJ2-5; tentative D call: TRBD2 (6 bases). With 5 bases removed from V and 5 bases from J, the gap between germline ends came to 12 bases. The CDR3 runs 13 residues. Looked up from germline, CDR1 is SNHLY and CDR2 is FYNNEI. In DNA form, the CDR3 reads TGTGCCAGCAGTATTGGGGGGTGGGAGACCCAGTACTTC. Encoded protein: CASSIGGWETQYF. The entire variable domain, with the rest obtained from reference TRBV2 and TRBJ2-5, is as follows: EPEVTQTPSHQVTQMGQEVILRCVPISNHLYFYWYRQILGQKVEFLVSFYNNEISEKSEIFDDQFSVERPDGSNFTLKIRSTKLEDSAMYFCASSIGGWETQYFGPGTRLLVL.

The chain joins TRBV11-2 to TRBJ1-6; 8 bases are shared with TRBD1. Germline lookup yields CDR1 SGHAT and CDR2 FQNNGV. The V segment lost 5 bases and the J segment 9 bases; nucleotides outside the gene matches: 12. The CDR3 has 16 residues. In DNA form, the CDR3 reads TGTGCCAGCAGCCTATTAACAGGGGGAAATGGTTCACCCCTCCACTTT. As protein: CASSLLTGGNGSPLHF.

In the case of this clone: At the DNA level, this CDR3 is encoded by other sequences in the same sample as well. The CDR3 DNA is TGTGCCAGCAGCCTGAACACAGATACGCAGTATTTT. Protein product: CASSLNTDTQYF. The chain uses TRBV12-3 or TRBV12-4 and TRBJ2-3; no firm D call. CDR3 length: 12 residues. Between the trimmed V and J ends, which lost 6 bases and 2 bases, there was a span of 6 bases.

This chain connects TRBV27 to TRBJ1-1; D call uncertain. This CDR3 spans 15 amino acids. The V end was cut by 5 bases, the J end by 2 bases, with 15 bases between. The germline V gene has CDR1 MNHEY and CDR2 SMNVEV (reference sequence). CDR3 sequence (DNA): TGTGCCAGCAGTCCCGGCCCGATGGTAAACACTGAAGCTTTCTTT. Translated: CASSPGPMVNTEAFF.

V is TRBV5-8 and J is TRBJ2-5; the match to TRBD1 covers 10 bases. The CDR3 length is 16 residues. Trimming at V came to 4 bases and at J to 5 bases, leaving 11 bases not matched to a gene. Germline V CDR1 and CDR2: SGHTS, YDEGEE. CDR3 in amino acids: CASSPRTGGGWETQYF. The CDR3 coding sequence is TGTGCCAGCAGCCCGCGGACAGGGGGTGGTTGGGAGACCCAGTACTTC.

The CDR3 spells CASSIVGAQGTTEAFF. DNA of the CDR3: TGTGCCAGTAGTATAGTAGGCGCTCAGGGGACCACTGAAGCTTTCTTT. The chain employs TRBV19 and TRBJ1-1; TRBD1 is a possible D gene (6 bases). The CDR3 runs to 16 residues. CDR1 is LNHDA and CDR2 is SQIVND in the germline V gene (reference sequence). Trimming cost V 1 base and J 4 bases, with 16 bases left between them.

This rearrangement joins TRBV7-9 to TRBJ2-1; 9 nucleotides match TRBD1. CDR1 and CDR2 from the germline V gene are SEHNR and FQNEAQ (reference sequence). The CDR3 extends over 15 amino acids. V trimming: 5 bases; J trimming: 7 bases; junction bases outside the gene matches: 9. The CDR3 sequence is CASSQSKTGGNEQFF. Written as DNA, the CDR3 is TGTGCCAGCAGCCAATCAAAGACAGGGGGTAATGAGCAGTTCTTC.

V gene TRBV4-1 combines with J gene TRBJ2-1; weak D call: TRBD2 (6 bases). This CDR3 has 15 amino acids. The germline V gene encodes CDR1 MGHRA and CDR2 YSYEKL. V lost 4 bases, J lost 7 bases, and 17 bases lay in between. The CDR3 bases are TGCGCCAGCAGCCGTGGAGGGCGAATTGATAATGAGCAGTTCTTC. Protein: CASSRGGRIDNEQFF.

The CDR3 sequence: CASSLTGRQETQYF. CDR3 bases: TGTGCCAGCAGCCTCACAGGGAGGCAAGAGACCCAGTACTTC. The chain joins TRBV11-2 to TRBJ2-5; D might be TRBD1 or TRBD2, each matching 6 bases. This CDR3 region has 14 residues. Germline CDR1 reads SGHAT; CDR2 reads FQNNGV. V lost 5 bases, J lost 2 bases, and 12 bases lay in between.

Written as DNA, the CDR3 is TGCGCCAGCAGCTTTAAGGCAGGGGGGGACTATGGCTACACCTTC. It specifies CASSFKAGGDYGYTF. The chain employs TRBV5-1 and TRBJ1-2, with 7 bases aligning to TRBD1. The CDR3 spans 15 residues. J lost 3 bases, V lost 2 bases, and 7 bases had no gene match. Germline-derived CDR1 and CDR2 are SGHRS and YFSETQ.

This clone has just one count. V usage is TRBV19 and J usage is TRBJ2-1; weak D call: TRBD2 (5 bases). This CDR3 contains 14 residues. The germline V and J ends were trimmed by 1 base and 3 bases, with 7 bases remaining between them. From germline, CDR1 is LNHDA and CDR2 SQIVND (reference sequence). The CDR3 protein is CASSIGTGYNEQFF. As DNA, the CDR3 is TGTGCCAGTAGTATAGGGACTGGCTACAATGAGCAGTTCTTC.

This sequence joins TRBV3-1 (or the pseudogene TRBV3-2) and TRBJ1-4; 9 bases are shared with TRBD1. The V and J ends lost 4 bases and 7 bases, in that order; junction bases with no gene match: 16. The germline V gene has CDR1 LGHDT and CDR2 YNNKEL (reference sequence). There are 18 residues in the CDR3. CDR3 DNA sequence: TGTGCCAGCAGCCTAGGACAGGGGCCGAGCGGCCTCGGTGAAAAACTGTTTTTT. Protein: CASSLGQGPSGLGEKLFF.